One TCR beta chain is described in this entry. The antigen remains unidentified. Drawing of blood for sampling happened at baseline, at cycle 4 day 1, and at cycle 7 day 1. This sample is part of a study of OX40 agonist ivuxolimab in advanced cancers. Study conclusions and caveats: In a subset of nonresponders, normalized T-cell clonal expansion was also low.

The length of the CDR3 is 17 residues. Germline V lookup: CDR1 MGHRA, CDR2 YSYEKL. Trimming took 1 base from V and 2 from J; bases not matched to a gene: 7. The method was immunoSEQ multiplex PCR; TCRdb's version includes in-frame clones alone and lacks a portion of them. The repertoire holds fewer than 25,000 clones, with approximately 84% as singletons. The chain has TRBV4-1 and TRBJ2-7, with 11 bases lining up with TRBD2. This TCR derives from an adult with an advanced solid tumor such as melanoma, head and neck, liver or kidney cancer. The input for sequencing was CD4+ or CD8+ T cells sorted from blood, taken in a trial of the OX40 agonist ivuxolimab. The chain's CDR3 is CASSQGVGTSGTYEQYF. The CDR3 DNA follows: TGCGCCAGCAGCCAAGGGGTGGGGACTAGCGGAACCTACGAGCAGTACTTC.